This TCR beta chain was recovered during a study of blood T cell repertoires in COVID-19. On the study more broadly: The United States, Italy and Spain supplied acute and convalescent COVID-19 samples.

Germline V CDR1 and CDR2: LNHNV, YYDKDF (reference sequence). The CDR3 loop spans 16 amino acids. V lost 3 bases and J lost 1, with 15 bases in between. Cohorts were assigned according to the clinical history that participants reported. Generated by immunoSEQ multiplex PCR, the TCRdb table keeps only in-frame clones and is missing some. This sample yields 250,000 to 350,000 clones, of which about 89% are seen a single time; 5.3% belongs to the top ten. The chain has TRBV15 and TRBJ1-2; D is possibly TRBD1 (5 bases). The sample comprised PBMCs or T cells enriched from blood (not recorded which). This clonotype was sampled from a woman in her twenties or thirties who had recovered from COVID-19. The CDR3 nucleotides read TGTGCCACCAGCAGGGCTGGGGGGGGATATAACTATGGCTACACCTTC. It specifies CATSRAGGGYNYGYTF.